This is a list of T cell receptor beta chains from one sample in a study of shared clonotypes between healthy human individuals. Measured with immunoSEQ multiplex PCR; TCRdb has only the in-frame clones, and not every one. The sample contains about 340,000 clones, about 73% of which appear only once. Sequencing input: memory CD4+ T cells sorted from blood. The source is a young man in good health. Both conserved end residues are trimmed from each CDR3. Expanded clones are given a class, and other clones once, few, many or no size at all.

j_call: TRBJ2-5; clone_size: NA; v_call: TRBV20-1; cdr3_aa: SAMKGETQY
j_call: TRBJ2-7; clone_size: NA; v_call: TRBV5-1; cdr3_aa: ASSPGTGLYEQY
j_call: TRBJ2-2; clone_size: NA; v_call: TRBV2; cdr3_aa: ASLPTSNTGELF
j_call: TRBJ2-1; clone_size: NA; v_call: TRBV5-4; cdr3_aa: ASSSQTSGAYNEQF
j_call: TRBJ2-5; clone_size: NA; v_call: TRBV5-1; cdr3_aa: ASSLGLAGGQETQY
j_call: TRBJ2-2; clone_size: NA; v_call: TRBV18; cdr3_aa: ASSPRVADTGELF
j_call: TRBJ2-7; clone_size: NA; v_call: TRBV4-1; cdr3_aa: ASSQGGLAGSYEQY
j_call: TRBJ2-7; clone_size: NA; v_call: TRBV5-4; cdr3_aa: ASSLGSVSYEQY
j_call: TRBJ2-7; clone_size: NA; v_call: TRBV11-1; cdr3_aa: ASSFAFSGSSYEQY
j_call: TRBJ2-7; clone_size: NA; v_call: TRBV7-2; cdr3_aa: ASRDIQMGYEQY
j_call: TRBJ1-5; clone_size: NA; v_call: TRBV19; cdr3_aa: ASRGPSGNQPQH
j_call: TRBJ2-3; clone_size: NA; v_call: TRBV28; cdr3_aa: ASRPGTALSTDTQY
j_call: TRBJ2-7; clone_size: NA; v_call: TRBV6-1; cdr3_aa: ASSEMGGKTYEQY
j_call: TRBJ1-1; clone_size: NA; v_call: TRBV6-1; cdr3_aa: ASSGGYTEAF
j_call: TRBJ1-2; clone_size: NA; v_call: TRBV12-5; cdr3_aa: ASGQGFYGYT
j_call: TRBJ1-4; clone_size: NA; v_call: TRBV30; cdr3_aa: AWRPGAGEKLF
j_call: TRBJ2-2; clone_size: NA; v_call: TRBV19; cdr3_aa: ASRLAVDAGELF
j_call: TRBJ1-2; clone_size: NA; v_call: TRBV5-4; cdr3_aa: ASSLYGSYGYT
j_call: TRBJ2-7; clone_size: few; v_call: TRBV5-1; cdr3_aa: ASSGTGLRSYEQY
j_call: TRBJ2-7; clone_size: few; v_call: TRBV2; cdr3_aa: ASMTASTAYEQY
j_call: TRBJ2-1; clone_size: NA; v_call: TRBV15; cdr3_aa: ATSRGLFGEQF
j_call: TRBJ2-3; clone_size: NA; v_call: TRBV30; cdr3_aa: AWRVAGTDTQY
j_call: TRBJ2-3; clone_size: NA; v_call: TRBV5-4; cdr3_aa: ASSSQGIPTDTQY
j_call: TRBJ2-5; clone_size: NA; v_call: TRBV7-2; cdr3_aa: ASSPGIQETQY
j_call: TRBJ2-1; clone_size: once; v_call: TRBV19; cdr3_aa: ASNLNYFSEQF
j_call: TRBJ2-3; clone_size: NA; v_call: TRBV19; cdr3_aa: ATQIRDTQY
j_call: TRBJ2-5; clone_size: NA; v_call: TRBV6-1; cdr3_aa: ASRVSGRARQTQY
j_call: TRBJ2-5; clone_size: NA; v_call: TRBV7-8; cdr3_aa: ASSTRQGRGMETQY
j_call: TRBJ2-5; clone_size: many; v_call: TRBV14; cdr3_aa: ASSQVWGETQY
j_call: TRBJ2-2; clone_size: NA; v_call: TRBV27; cdr3_aa: ASRLQNNPTRTGELF
j_call: TRBJ2-3; clone_size: NA; v_call: TRBV4-2; cdr3_aa: ASSQSGQGGRTDTQY
j_call: TRBJ2-1; clone_size: NA; v_call: TRBV7-2; cdr3_aa: ASSLRTSGIYNEQF
j_call: TRBJ2-7; clone_size: NA; v_call: TRBV11-2; cdr3_aa: ASSFGTPRLAGSYEQY
j_call: TRBJ2-7; clone_size: NA; v_call: TRBV14; cdr3_aa: ASSRMDHGGGYEQY
j_call: TRBJ1-2; clone_size: NA; v_call: TRBV7-9; cdr3_aa: ASSRTEFYGYT
j_call: TRBJ1-2; clone_size: few; v_call: TRBV6-5; cdr3_aa: ASSTLGQGYGYT
j_call: TRBJ1-5; clone_size: NA; v_call: TRBV28; cdr3_aa: ASRITGGGNQPQH
j_call: TRBJ2-1; clone_size: NA; v_call: TRBV19; cdr3_aa: ASSIRSRSYNEQF
j_call: TRBJ2-3; clone_size: NA; v_call: TRBV9; cdr3_aa: ASSFRLEADTQY
j_call: TRBJ2-3; clone_size: NA; v_call: TRBV5-4; cdr3_aa: ASSRRTSGSDTQY
j_call: TRBJ2-7; clone_size: few; v_call: TRBV4-3; cdr3_aa: ASSQDTSGEYEQY
j_call: TRBJ1-1; clone_size: many; v_call: TRBV19; cdr3_aa: ASKDKMNTEAF
j_call: TRBJ1-1; clone_size: NA; v_call: TRBV27; cdr3_aa: ASRGWIMNTEAF
j_call: TRBJ1-5; clone_size: NA; v_call: TRBV28; cdr3_aa: ASNPPRTRGNQPQH
j_call: TRBJ1-1; clone_size: NA; v_call: TRBV30; cdr3_aa: AWGRQGAEAF
j_call: TRBJ1-1; clone_size: NA; v_call: TRBV29-1; cdr3_aa: SVEDPLAAF
j_call: TRBJ1-3; clone_size: few; v_call: TRBV5-1; cdr3_aa: ASSFGASSGNTIY
j_call: TRBJ2-3; clone_size: NA; v_call: TRBV7-6; cdr3_aa: ASSPGSAGGFPDTQY
j_call: TRBJ2-4; clone_size: NA; v_call: TRBV19; cdr3_aa: ASRDRGSDIQY
j_call: TRBJ2-3; clone_size: NA; v_call: TRBV5-4; cdr3_aa: ASSYTSRSDTQY
j_call: TRBJ2-3; clone_size: NA; v_call: TRBV2; cdr3_aa: ASRSSGSWADTQY
j_call: TRBJ2-2; clone_size: NA; v_call: TRBV5-1; cdr3_aa: ASTREGAGTGELF
j_call: TRBJ2-5; clone_size: NA; v_call: TRBV14; cdr3_aa: ASSQDWGQGEETQY
j_call: TRBJ2-3; clone_size: NA; v_call: TRBV7-9; cdr3_aa: ASSVGQSTDTQY
j_call: TRBJ2-5; clone_size: NA; v_call: TRBV20-1; cdr3_aa: SASKEETQY
j_call: TRBJ2-5; clone_size: NA; v_call: TRBV27; cdr3_aa: ASSFDRRDGETQY
j_call: TRBJ2-2; clone_size: NA; v_call: TRBV9; cdr3_aa: ASSFPLRGANTGELF
j_call: TRBJ1-1; clone_size: many; v_call: TRBV5-6; cdr3_aa: ASRRFTGLMNTEAF